This T cell receptor beta chain is from a study of graft-versus-host responses after intestinal transplantation. About the study: Multivisceral, liver-intestinal, or isolated intestinal transplants were given to recipients. The recipients all started with anti-thymocyte globulin induction and then took tacrolimus and steroids for around 3 years. General observations from the study: Patients who carried graft-donor T cell macrochimerism also had high graft-versus-host to host-versus-graft clonal ratios in their allografts. The recipient marrow held GvH clones, and some of them showed up first in ileum or blood.

Sequencing used immunoSEQ multiplex PCR; TCRdb keeps in-frame clones, though not all of them. The sample lists around 45,000 clones, over 85% occurring once. This CDR3 is built from 18 residues. V lost 6 bases and J lost 8, with 31 bases in between. Germline CDR1 reads LNHDA; CDR2 reads SQIVND (reference sequence). Turning to this clone: Antigen: not known.

This receptor was taken from a human patient who received an intestinal transplant, so some T cells may come from the graft donor. V and J are TRBV19 and TRBJ1-2, with a weak D call TRBD1 (6 bases). The starting material was PBMCs, obtained approximately 360 days after intestinal transplant. The CDR3 reads CASSIAIRVAGATGGYTF. DNA for the CDR3: TGTGCCAGTAGCATCGCGATTAGGGTTGCAGGGGCCACGGGGGGCTACACCTTC.